This T cell receptor (beta chain) came from a study of T cell responses to AZD1222 COVID-19 vaccine. V was shortened by 8 bases and J by 2 bases, with 10 bases between the two germline ends. Germline V gene sequence: CDR1 MDHEN, CDR2 SYDVKM. The CDR3 covers 13 residues. Here immunoSEQ multiplex PCR was the method, and the copy in TCRdb shows in-frame clones only, minus some. The table lists about 120,000 clones, more than 70% of them singletons, with 3.5% in the top ten. Note on this clone: The antigen is unknown.

Combined were second doses at about 4 or about 12 weeks. Study outcomes and limitations: Repertoires were sampled only after the peak T cell response. The donors showed a predominance of white British ancestry and of females, with possible underestimation of clonal diversity. Spike was spanned by vaccine-associated CD4 TCRs, which were dominant at 160-218 and 743-854.

This sequence joins TRBV28 and TRBJ1-5; the D is unclear. The receptor was isolated from an adult who received the AZD1222 COVID-19 vaccine. Sequences were derived from peripheral blood, sampled 28 days after the second AZD1222 dose. The DNA for the CDR3 is TGTGCCAGCTCTGGATCTCGCAATCAGCCCCAGCATTTT. Amino acids: CASSGSRNQPQHF.